This T cell receptor (beta chain) was profiled in a study of OX40 agonist ivuxolimab in advanced cancers. About the study: Patients received intravenous ivuxolimab every 2 weeks at 0.01 to 10 mg/kg.

Whole-study findings and limits: Partial responders at 0.1-3.0 mg/kg showed near-lowest clonal expansion.

Profiling relied on immunoSEQ multiplex PCR, and the TCRdb table lists in-frame clones only, not all of them. The sample contains approximately 35,000 clones, over 60% of which appear only once. As to this clone: Its cognate antigen is unknown.

Germline V gives CDR1 SGHAT, CDR2 FQNNGV. V lost 9 bases to trimming and J lost 7 bases; unmatched junction nucleotides: 10. This CDR3 spans 14 amino acids. The receptor was derived from an adult with an advanced solid tumor such as melanoma, head and neck, liver or kidney cancer. The chain is built from TRBV11-2 and TRBJ2-2; the match to TRBD2 covers 8 bases. The sample in question was CD4+ or CD8+ T cells sorted from blood, obtained in a trial of the OX40 agonist ivuxolimab. The CDR3 spells CARTRQAGGGELFF. CDR3 nucleotide sequence: TGTGCCAGGACTAGACAGGCGGGGGGCGGGGAGCTGTTTTTT.